This is a list of T cell receptor beta chains from one sample in a study of T cell clusters in autoimmune cytopenias. TCRdb reprocessed the multiplex PCR reads and stores each CDR3 protein as one record, lacking DNA. The sample holds several thousand distinct CDR3 sequences. A further study also used this sample, focusing on T cell repertoires in aging, cancer and after chemotherapy.

Input material: peripheral blood. The origin of the receptors is a human donor with chronic lymphocytic leukemia. The donor label of this sample is uncertain. Both conserved end residues are part of each CDR3. Fields, in order: clone size, J gene, V gene, CDR3 protein. Part of the rows lack a size; the others show once, few, many or a class for expanded clones.

>-|TRBJ1-5|TRBV6-5
CASSYMGPQPQHF
>medium-sized|TRBJ2-2|TRBV7-2
CASSLNTGELFF
>medium-sized|TRBJ2-5|TRBV6-5
CASSPGRVSLETQYF
>medium-sized|TRBJ1-2|TRBV18
CASSPEGRAFGYTF
>medium-sized|TRBJ2-3|TRBV18
CASLKPTGLAGRDTQYF
>medium-sized|TRBJ2-5|TRBV5-5
CASSPDWETQYF
>-|TRBJ2-5|TRBV24-1
CATSWDSQETQYF
>-|TRBJ1-1|TRBV7-9
CASSRAARDRSILGDTEAFF
>medium-sized|TRBJ2-3|TRBV6-1
CASRDLSGGASDTQYF
>medium-sized|TRBJ1-5|TRBV6-2/TRBV6-3
CASSYYRQANQPQHF
>-|TRBJ1-6|TRBV20-1
CSARATSSSYNSPLHF
>medium-sized|TRBJ1-6|TRBV6-5
CASSYSMGGQDSPLHF
>-|TRBJ2-4|TRBV6-1
CASSERQGISGNIQYF
>-|TRBJ1-2|TRBV19
CATTGAGGYTF
>-|TRBJ1-5|TRBV6-5
CASSYSGGNQPQHF
>medium-sized|TRBJ2-1|TRBV10-3
CAISEGVAGPGNEQFF
>-|TRBJ2-5|TRBV19
CASSKAIQETQYF
>medium-sized|TRBJ2-1|TRBV6-6
CASSPPRDRYNEQFF
>-|TRBJ2-6|TRBV12-3/TRBV12-4
CASSMGQPHSGANVLTF
>-|TRBJ2-7|TRBV20-1
CSATGRGREGQEQYF
>-|TRBJ1-3|TRBV6-1
CASSRSGGRNTIYF
>-|TRBJ1-4|TRBV6-2/TRBV6-3
CASSPSPGSTNEKLFF
>-|TRBJ2-5|TRBV6-5
CASSQGRLQETQYF
>-|TRBJ2-2|TRBV12-3/TRBV12-4
CASSWTANTGELFF